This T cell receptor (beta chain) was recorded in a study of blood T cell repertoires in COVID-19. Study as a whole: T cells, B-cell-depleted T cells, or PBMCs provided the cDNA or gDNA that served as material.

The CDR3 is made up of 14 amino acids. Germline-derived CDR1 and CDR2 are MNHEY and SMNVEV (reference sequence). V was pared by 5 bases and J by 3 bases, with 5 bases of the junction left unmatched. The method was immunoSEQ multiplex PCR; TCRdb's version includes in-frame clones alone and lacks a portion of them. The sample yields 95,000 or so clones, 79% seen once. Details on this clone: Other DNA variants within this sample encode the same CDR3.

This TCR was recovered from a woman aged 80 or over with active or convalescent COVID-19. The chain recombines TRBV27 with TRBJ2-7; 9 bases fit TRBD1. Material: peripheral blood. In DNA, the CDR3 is TGTGCCAGCAGTCGGACAGGGGAATACTACGAGCAGTACTTC. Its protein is CASSRTGEYYEQYF.